Listed here are 24 T cell receptor beta chains from one sample, sequenced in a study of OX40 agonist ivuxolimab in advanced cancers. Only in-frame clones appear in the TCRdb table, and some are missing; sequencing was by immunoSEQ multiplex PCR. The sample holds over 40,000 clones, over 75% seen once. Here the sequenced sample was CD4+ or CD8+ T cells sorted from blood, taken in a trial of the OX40 agonist ivuxolimab. The receptors come from an adult with an advanced solid tumor such as melanoma, head and neck, liver or kidney cancer.

The chain links TRBV12-2 to TRBJ1-2; no DNA check was done on the table's D call, TRBD1. TRBV12-2 is a known pseudogene. This CDR3 has 15 residues. CDR3 sequence: CASSLGTVHNYGYTF. CDR3 nucleotide sequence: TGTGCCAGCAGCCTGGGGACAGTCCACAACTATGGCTACACCTTC.

V is TRBV30 and J is TRBJ2-3; the match to TRBD2 covers 7 bases. Germline CDR1 is GTSNPN and CDR2 is SVGIG (reference sequence). V shed 1 base, J shed 1 base, and the junction held 5 bases outside the gene matches. The CDR3 loop spans 15 amino acids. CDR3 residues: CAWSGGGRGTDTQYF. DNA of the CDR3: TGTGCCTGGAGTGGGGGCGGGAGAGGCACAGATACGCAGTATTTT.

This chain links TRBV7-2 with TRBJ2-5; 13 bases are shared with TRBD2. Germline CDR1 is SGHTA and CDR2 is FQGNSA. Trimming removed 4 bases from V and 5 bases from J; junction bases left unmatched: 13. CDR3 length equals 18 residues. The CDR3 loop reads CASSSPTSGRPRGETQYF. In nucleotides, the CDR3 is TGTGCCAGCAGCTCTCCGACTAGCGGGAGGCCCAGAGGGGAGACCCAGTACTTC.

This chain uses TRBV5-4 with TRBJ1-2, with unresolved D. CDR3 size: 14 residues. Germline CDR1 is SGHNT and CDR2 is YYREEE (reference sequence). V lost 0 bases, J lost 0 bases, and 6 bases lay in between. Here the CDR3 DNA reads TGTGCCAGCAGCTTGGTGGCAGCTAACTATGGCTACACCTTC. This sequence encodes CASSLVAANYGYTF.

This clone was detected once. The gene calls are TRBV6-5 and TRBJ2-5, with 8 bases identical to TRBD1. There are 15 residues in the CDR3. The V segment lost 2 bases and the J segment 1 base; nucleotides outside the gene matches: 3. The germline V gene encodes CDR1 MNHEY and CDR2 SVGAGI. CDR3 sequence (DNA): TGTGCCAGCAGTTACACGGGGACAGGCCAAGAGACCCAGTACTTC. Translated, it gives CASSYTGTGQETQYF.

This chain connects TRBV19 to TRBJ2-7, with 11 bases identical to TRBD2. Germline CDR1 LNHDA, CDR2 SQIVND (reference sequence). V was pared by 2 bases and J by 2 bases, with 2 bases of the junction left unmatched. The CDR3 totals 15 residues. The CDR3 coding sequence is TGTGCCAGTAGTATAACTAGCGGGAGTCCCTACGAGCAGTACTTC. Encoded protein: CASSITSGSPYEQYF.

The chain uses TRBV28 and TRBJ2-4, with D hard to call. V dropped 0 bases and J dropped 12 bases, with 15 bases sitting between them. Germline V gives CDR1 MDHEN, CDR2 SYDVKM. This CDR3 has 14 residues. CDR3 coding DNA: TGTGCCAGCAGTTTATGGGCCCGATTATCCGGTCAGTACTTC. Translating gives CASSLWARLSGQYF. Variable domain in full (rest from reference TRBV28 and TRBJ2-4): DVKVTQSSRYLVKRTGEKVFLECVQDMDHENMFWYRQDPGLGLRLIYFSYDVKMKEKGDIPEGYSVSREKKERFSLILESASTNQTSMYLCASSLWARLSGQYFGAGTRLSVL.

The CDR3 DNA reads as TGTGCCTGGAGTACCCCGGGAGCGGGGAGCACAGATACGCAGTATTTT. Its translation is CAWSTPGAGSTDTQYF. V and J are TRBV30 and TRBJ2-3, with 7 bases fitting TRBD2. Germline-derived CDR1 and CDR2 are GTSNPN and SVGIG (reference sequence). The CDR3 is made up of 16 amino acids. The junction had 8 bases not matched to a gene; V was cut back by 2 bases and J by 0 bases. The whole variable domain, remainder taken from reference TRBV30 and TRBJ2-3, is SQTIHQWPATLVQPVGSPLSLECTVEGTSNPNLYWYRQAAGRGLQLLFYSVGIGQISSEVPQNLSASRPQDRQFILSSKKLLLSDSGFYLCAWSTPGAGSTDTQYFGPGTRLTVL.

This chain's CDR3 is CASSYWSTDTQYF. The CDR3 nucleotides read TGTGCCAGCAGTTACTGGAGTACAGATACGCAGTATTTT. The V gene is TRBV6-5, the J gene TRBJ2-3; no clear D. CDR1 and CDR2 (germline): MNHEY, SVGAGI. CDR3 length: 13 amino acids. V was clipped by 1 base and J by 3 bases, with 5 bases between them.

The chain couples TRBV21-1 to TRBJ2-7; the DNA was not used to check the table's D call, TRBD1. TRBV21-1 is a pseudogene locus. The CDR3 extends over 15 amino acids. This CDR3 reads CASSKAQGSSYEQYF. The CDR3 bases are TGTGCCAGCAGCAAAGCCCAGGGGAGCTCCTACGAGCAGTACTTC.

The V gene is TRBV28, the J gene TRBJ2-2, with 10 positions matching TRBD1. The ends lost 7 bases at V and 5 bases at J; junction bases unmatched: 7. The V gene's germline CDR1 is MDHEN and CDR2 SYDVKM. The CDR3 covers 15 residues. The CDR3 coding sequence is TGTGCCAGCACCTTGGTGGGACAGGGGACCGGGGAGCTGTTTTTT. Protein sequence: CASTLVGQGTGELFF.

This clone has more than one count but fewer than ten. The chain combines TRBV2 with TRBJ1-5; D gene unclear. Germline CDR1 reads SNHLY; CDR2 reads FYNNEI. The V end was cut by 4 bases, the J end by 1 base, with 5 bases between. This CDR3 region has 13 residues. CDR3 protein: CASSADSNQPQHF. As DNA, the CDR3 is TGTGCCAGCAGTGCGGACAGCAATCAGCCCCAGCATTTT. The variable domain in full, with the rest retrieved from reference TRBV2 and TRBJ1-5, is EPEVTQTPSHQVTQMGQEVILRCVPISNHLYFYWYRQILGQKVEFLVSFYNNEISEKSEIFDDQFSVERPDGSNFTLKIRSTKLEDSAMYFCASSADSNQPQHFGDGTRLSIL.

This chain links TRBV18 with TRBJ1-5; 8 bases fit TRBD1. Per germline, CDR1 KGHSH and CDR2 LQKENI. CDR3 length: 15 residues. V was pared by 3 bases and J by 5 bases, with 6 bases of the junction left unmatched. DNA of the CDR3: TGTGCCAGCTCACCGATACAGGGGGGTGATCAGCCCCAGCATTTT. As protein: CASSPIQGGDQPQHF.

The rearrangement links TRBV10-3 to TRBJ1-1; tentatively, D is TRBD1 (5 bases). The CDR3 has 12 residues. Per germline, CDR1 ENHRY and CDR2 SYGVKD. V lost 4 bases, J lost 4 bases, and 7 bases lay in between. The chain's CDR3 is CAISAGTTEAFF. CDR3 DNA sequence: TGTGCCATCAGTGCGGGGACCACTGAAGCTTTCTTT.

CDR3 residues: CASLLVPYGYTF. CDR3 DNA sequence: TGTGCCAGCCTCCTAGTCCCCTATGGCTACACCTTC. The V gene is TRBV28, the J gene TRBJ1-2; D gene unclear. The CDR3 totals 12 residues. Germline lookup yields CDR1 MDHEN and CDR2 SYDVKM. V lost 8 bases, J lost 4 bases, and 11 bases lay in between.

This chain joins TRBV6-5 and TRBJ1-5, with a tentative D call TRBD1 (6 bases). The germline V gene encodes CDR1 MNHEY and CDR2 SVGAGI. CDR3 length: 15 residues. The germline V and J ends were trimmed by 0 bases and 6 bases, with 12 bases remaining between them. In DNA form, the CDR3 reads TGTGCCAGCAGTTACTCGATGACAGGAGGTCAGCCCCAGCATTTT. Translation gives CASSYSMTGGQPQHF.

The chain links TRBV11-2 to TRBJ1-1, with no clear D. Per the germline V gene, CDR1 is SGHAT and CDR2 is FQNNGV. The V gene lost 1 base and the J gene lost 3 bases, with 6 bases spanning the gap. The CDR3 is made up of 13 amino acids. The DNA of the CDR3 is TGTGCCAGCAGCTTAGTCCGCCACACTGAAGCTTTCTTT. Translated, it gives CASSLVRHTEAFF. Full variable domain (rest looked up from reference TRBV11-2 and TRBJ1-1): EAGVAQSPRYKIIEKRQSVAFWCNPISGHATLYWYQQILGQGPKLLIQFQNNGVVDDSQLPKDRFSAERLKGVDSTLKIQPAKLEDSAVYLCASSLVRHTEAFFGQGTRLTVV.

This chain links TRBV29-1 with TRBJ2-1; D is unresolved. V gave up 6 bases and J gave up 2 bases, with 11 bases separating them. This CDR3 region has 13 residues. Looked up from germline, CDR1 is SQVTM and CDR2 is ANQGSEA. CDR3 protein: CSVPKIPYNEQFF. The CDR3 bases are TGCAGCGTCCCAAAAATTCCCTACAATGAGCAGTTCTTC.

The rearrangement links TRBV27 to TRBJ2-3; D tentatively fits TRBD1 or TRBD2 (5 bases each). The germline gives CDR1 MNHEY, CDR2 SMNVEV (reference sequence). Trimming took off 3 bases at V and 6 bases at J, with 10 bases between the two ends. The CDR3 covers 13 residues. The CDR3 is CASSFREGDTQYF. The CDR3 bases are TGTGCCAGCAGTTTCCGAGAGGGGGATACGCAGTATTTT.

The chain joins TRBV4-3 to TRBJ1-3; maybe TRBD1 (5 bases). V was clipped by 0 bases and J by 4 bases, with 10 bases between them. Germline CDR1 and CDR2: LGHNA and YSLEER. The CDR3 sequence is 15 residues long. The CDR3 here is CASSQEYRQGNTIYF. CDR3 in DNA: TGCGCCAGCAGCCAAGAGTACCGACAGGGAAACACCATATATTTT.

The gene calls are TRBV9 and TRBJ2-7, with 11 bases that match TRBD1. The germline CDR1 and CDR2 sequences are SGDLS and YYNGEE. The CDR3 runs 14 residues. Unmatched junction bases numbered 2, after V lost 0 bases and J lost 6 bases. CDR3 sequence reads: CASSVVGQGGEQYF. The CDR3, as DNA: TGTGCCAGCAGCGTAGTGGGACAGGGGGGCGAGCAGTACTTC.

The chain carries TRBV11-2 and TRBJ2-4, with D possibly matching TRBD1 (5 bases). V lost 2 bases and J lost 13, with 18 bases in between. The CDR3 runs 14 residues. Germline lookup yields CDR1 SGHAT and CDR2 FQNNGV. CDR3 loop: CASSLRLDDAGQYF. The CDR3 bases are TGTGCCAGCAGCTTAAGGCTAGACGACGCAGGGCAGTACTTC.

This rearrangement joins TRBV28 to TRBJ1-5; D uncertain. The CDR3 consists of 16 residues. Germline loops: CDR1 MDHEN, CDR2 SYDVKM. Trimming removed 4 bases at V and 1 base at J, with 14 bases between. CDR3 protein: CASSYSRRGSNQPQHF. As DNA, the CDR3 is TGTGCCAGCAGTTATAGCCGTCGAGGGAGCAATCAGCCCCAGCATTTT.

The chain recombines TRBV2 with TRBJ2-3; D is undetermined. Trimming left V 6 bases short and J 7 bases short, with 8 bases between. The CDR3 has 11 amino acids. Germline V CDR1 and CDR2: SNHLY, FYNNEI. The CDR3 bases are TGTGCCAGCAGGGGCGCGAATACGCAGTATTTT. The encoded protein is CASRGANTQYF.